One TCR beta chain is described in this entry. Its cognate antigen has yet to be identified. Base qualities are missing; no much larger clone stands one base away. TCRbeta CDR3 regions were amplified from genomic DNA using the immunoSEQ Assay, a bias-controlled multiplex PCR. Processing in the source paper ran as follows. Nucleated cell counts per sample were estimated from amplification of reference gene primers within the assay. Sequence reads were collapsed and filtered to measure the absolute abundance of every unique TCRbeta CDR3 rearrangement. For each sample, productive Simpson clonality was calculated as the square root of Simpson's diversity index across productive rearrangements. TCRdb took over this immuneACCESS table, retaining in-frame rearrangements with V and J assigned. Such tables are incomplete; in checked studies, under half of the missing clones stem from an unresolved V gene, and the remainder is unexplained. That table is the source of V, J and clone size, and D and trimming were worked out from the DNA. The sample data list 200,000 to 250,000 clones, and over 60% of these were observed just once. The ten biggest clones cover 7% to 8.5% of the sample.

The entry originates in a study of blood T cell repertoires in COVID-19 (TCRdb year 2020). Some background on the complete study: The collaborator samples originated in the United States, Italy and Spain and spanned the acute and convalescent phases of COVID-19. The material from the prospective study consisted of cDNA or gDNA derived from T cells, B-cell-depleted T cells, or PBMCs. The dataset comprised deeply sampled blood TCRbeta repertoires from subjects exposed to, actively infected with, or recovered from COVID-19. The repertoires were released in a freely available public database intended as a resource for research on the immune response to SARS-CoV-2. Samples were obtained from the ongoing ImmuneRACE study (first 160 participants) and from some 1,300 subjects provided by 6 global collaborators. Sample metadata almost always included a de-identified subject ID, COVID-19 status, age in years and sex. Where available, HLA class I and class II types were taken from metadata supplied by the sample provider and were not determined by assay-based typing.

CDR1 and CDR2 are drawn from the germline V gene: SNHLY, FYNNEI. V loses 6 bases, J loses 0 bases, and the germline ends lie 11 bases apart. The cysteine opens and the phenylalanine closes a CDR3 of 15 amino acids. Of the read, only the CDR3 DNA is kept; its 45 bases are in frame from base 1. Collaborating institutions collected whole blood in K2EDTA tubes following their own protocols. Collaborator samples were shipped for TCRbeta analysis as frozen whole blood, isolated PBMCs, or DNA extracted from either sample type. On the study overall, not on this receptor specifically: The amount of clinical and demographic metadata varied by source and participant and was provided uncurated.

The sequence was collected from a woman in her 70s with acute or convalescent COVID-19. Sequenced sample: peripheral blood. The chain is assembled from TRBV2 and TRBJ2-2, and possibly TRBD1, on 5 matching bases. The CDR3 protein: CASSPDNANTGELFF. The sequence in DNA is TGTGCCAGCAGCCCGGACAACGCGAACACCGGGGAGCTGTTTTTT.